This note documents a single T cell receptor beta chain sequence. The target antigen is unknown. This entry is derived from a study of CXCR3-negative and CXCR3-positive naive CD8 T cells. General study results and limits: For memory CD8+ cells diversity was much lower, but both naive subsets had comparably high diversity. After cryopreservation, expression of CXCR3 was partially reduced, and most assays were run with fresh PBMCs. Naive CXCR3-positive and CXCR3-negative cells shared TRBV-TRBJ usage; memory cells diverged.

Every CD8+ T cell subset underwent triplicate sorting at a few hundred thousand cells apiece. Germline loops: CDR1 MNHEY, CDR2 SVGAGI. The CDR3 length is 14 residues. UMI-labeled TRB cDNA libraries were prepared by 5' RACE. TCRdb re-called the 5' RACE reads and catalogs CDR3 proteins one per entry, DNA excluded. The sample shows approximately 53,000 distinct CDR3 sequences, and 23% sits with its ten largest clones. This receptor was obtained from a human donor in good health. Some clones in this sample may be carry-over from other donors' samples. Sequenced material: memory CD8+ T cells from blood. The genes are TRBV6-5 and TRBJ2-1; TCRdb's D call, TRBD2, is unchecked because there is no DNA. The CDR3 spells CASSYWEGNPEQFF.